This T cell receptor (beta chain) emerged from a study of cytomegalovirus exposure and HLA in healthy donors. Concerning this clone itself: Its antigen is unknown.

Healthy individuals who donated bone marrow served as the donors. In the PCR, 60 Vbeta and 13 Jbeta primers were used. Profiled with immunoSEQ multiplex PCR; TCRdb holds only in-frame clones, not every one. The sample carries 70,000 to 90,000 clones, around 66% recorded once. Study-level results: Per a later analysis, HLA-associated TCR beta chains showed more clonal expansion than other, equally common TCR beta chains.

This CDR3 comprises 13 residues. Between the trimmed V and J ends, which lost 4 bases and 9 bases, there was a span of 13 bases. Per germline, CDR1 SGHDT and CDR2 YYEEEE. Sequenced: PBMCs. This clonotype was obtained from a woman aged 40 to 50 in good health and CMV-seropositive. V usage is TRBV5-6 and J usage is TRBJ1-4; TRBD1 might be the D (6 bases). In nucleotides, the CDR3 is TGTGCCAGCAGCCTTGGACAGTGGAAAAAACTGTTTTTT. Translation gives CASSLGQWKKLFF.